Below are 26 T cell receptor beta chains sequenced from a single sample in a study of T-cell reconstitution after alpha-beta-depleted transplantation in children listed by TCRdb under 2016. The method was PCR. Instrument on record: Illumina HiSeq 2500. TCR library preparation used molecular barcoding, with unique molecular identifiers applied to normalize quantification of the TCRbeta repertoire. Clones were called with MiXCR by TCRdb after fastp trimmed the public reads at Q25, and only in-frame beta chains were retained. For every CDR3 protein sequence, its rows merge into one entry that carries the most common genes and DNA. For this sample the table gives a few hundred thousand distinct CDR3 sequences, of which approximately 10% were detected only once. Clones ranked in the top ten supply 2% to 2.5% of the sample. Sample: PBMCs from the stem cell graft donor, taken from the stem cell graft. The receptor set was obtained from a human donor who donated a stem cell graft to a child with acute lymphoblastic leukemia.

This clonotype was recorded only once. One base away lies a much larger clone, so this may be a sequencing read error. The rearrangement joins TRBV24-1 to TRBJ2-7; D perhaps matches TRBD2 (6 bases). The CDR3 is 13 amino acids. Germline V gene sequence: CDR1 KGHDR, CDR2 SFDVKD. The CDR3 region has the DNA TGTGCCACCAGTGACAGCGGGCACTACGGGCAGTACTTC. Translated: CATSDSGHYGQYF.

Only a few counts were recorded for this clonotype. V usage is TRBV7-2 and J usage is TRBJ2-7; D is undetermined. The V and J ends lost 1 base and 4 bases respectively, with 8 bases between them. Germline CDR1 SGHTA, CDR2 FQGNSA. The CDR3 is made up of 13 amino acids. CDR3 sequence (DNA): TGTGCCAGCAGCTTAGGTCCTAAGTACGAGCAGTACTTC. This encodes CASSLGPKYEQYF. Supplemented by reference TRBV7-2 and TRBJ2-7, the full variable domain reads GAGVSQSPSNKVTEKGKDVELRCDPISGHTALYWYRQSLGQGLEFLIYFQGNSAPDKSGLPSDRFSAERTGGSVSTLTIQRTQQEDSAVYLCASSLGPKYEQYFGPGTRLTVT.

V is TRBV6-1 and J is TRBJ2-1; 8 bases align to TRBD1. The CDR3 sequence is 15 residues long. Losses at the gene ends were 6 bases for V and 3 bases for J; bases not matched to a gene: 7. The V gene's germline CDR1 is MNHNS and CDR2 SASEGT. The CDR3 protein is CASRPNRGYYNEQFF. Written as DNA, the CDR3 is TGTGCCAGCAGGCCGAACAGGGGGTACTACAATGAGCAGTTCTTC.

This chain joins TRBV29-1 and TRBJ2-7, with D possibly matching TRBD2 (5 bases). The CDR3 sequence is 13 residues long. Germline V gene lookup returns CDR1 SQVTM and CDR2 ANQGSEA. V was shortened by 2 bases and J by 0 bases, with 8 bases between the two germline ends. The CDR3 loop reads CSVELAPSYEQYF. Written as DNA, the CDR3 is TGCAGCGTTGAACTAGCACCCTCCTACGAGCAGTACTTC.

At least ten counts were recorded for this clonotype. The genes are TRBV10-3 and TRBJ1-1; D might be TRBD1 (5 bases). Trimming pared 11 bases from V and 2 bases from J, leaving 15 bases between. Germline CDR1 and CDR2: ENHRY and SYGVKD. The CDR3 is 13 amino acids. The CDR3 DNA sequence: TGTGCCGCTACCCCGACAGCAAACACTGAAGCTTTCTTT. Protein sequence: CAATPTANTEAFF.

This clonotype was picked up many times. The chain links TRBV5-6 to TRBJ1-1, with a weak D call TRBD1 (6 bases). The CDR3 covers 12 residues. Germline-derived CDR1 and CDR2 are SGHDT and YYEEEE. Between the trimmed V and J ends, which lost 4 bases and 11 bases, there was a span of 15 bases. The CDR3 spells CASSVYREGAFF. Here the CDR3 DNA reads TGTGCCAGCAGCGTCTACAGGGAAGGGGCTTTCTTT. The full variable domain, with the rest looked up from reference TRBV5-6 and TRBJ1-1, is DAGVTQSPTHLIKTRGQQVTLRCSPKSGHDTVSWYQQALGQGPQFIFQYYEEEERQRGNFPDRFSGHQFPNYSSELNVNALLLGDSALYLCASSVYREGAFFGQGTRLTVV.

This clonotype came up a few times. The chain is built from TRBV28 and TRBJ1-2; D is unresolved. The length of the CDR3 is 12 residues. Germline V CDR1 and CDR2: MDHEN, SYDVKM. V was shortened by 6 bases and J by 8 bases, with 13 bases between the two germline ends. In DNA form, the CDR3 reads TGTGCCAGCAGGTCCAATAATCGGGGCTACACCTTC. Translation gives CASRSNNRGYTF.

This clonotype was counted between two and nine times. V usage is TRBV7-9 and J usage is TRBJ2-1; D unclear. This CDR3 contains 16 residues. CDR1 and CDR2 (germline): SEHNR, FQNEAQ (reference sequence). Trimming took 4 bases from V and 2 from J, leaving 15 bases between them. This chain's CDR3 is CASSYLGWGTYNEQFF. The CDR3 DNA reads TGTGCCAGCAGCTATCTAGGGTGGGGAACCTACAATGAGCAGTTCTTC. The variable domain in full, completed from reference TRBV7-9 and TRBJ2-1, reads DTGVSQNPRHKITKRGQNVTFRCDPISEHNRLYWYRQTLGQGPEFLTYFQNEAQLEKSRLLSDRFSAERPKGSFSTLEIQRTEQGDSAMYLCASSYLGWGTYNEQFFGPGTRLTVL.

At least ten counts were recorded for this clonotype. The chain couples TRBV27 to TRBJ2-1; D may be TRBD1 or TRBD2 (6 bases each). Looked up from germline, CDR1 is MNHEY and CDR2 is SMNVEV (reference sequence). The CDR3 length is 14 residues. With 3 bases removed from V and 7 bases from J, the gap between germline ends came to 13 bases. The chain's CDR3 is CASSLNRAGNEQFF. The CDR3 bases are TGTGCCAGCAGTTTGAACAGGGCGGGGAATGAGCAGTTCTTC.

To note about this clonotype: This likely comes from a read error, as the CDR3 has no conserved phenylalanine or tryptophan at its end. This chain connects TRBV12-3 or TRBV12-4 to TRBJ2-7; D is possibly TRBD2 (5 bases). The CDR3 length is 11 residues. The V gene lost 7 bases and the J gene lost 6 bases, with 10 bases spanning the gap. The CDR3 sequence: CASNRAGEQYL. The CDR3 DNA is TGTGCCAGCAACCGTGCGGGCGAGCAGTACTTG.

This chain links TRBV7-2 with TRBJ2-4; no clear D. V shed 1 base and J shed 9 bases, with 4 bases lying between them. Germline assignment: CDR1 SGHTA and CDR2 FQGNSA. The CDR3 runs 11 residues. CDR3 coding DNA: TGTGCCAGCAGCTTAGATCTCATTCAGTACTTC. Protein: CASSLDLIQYF.

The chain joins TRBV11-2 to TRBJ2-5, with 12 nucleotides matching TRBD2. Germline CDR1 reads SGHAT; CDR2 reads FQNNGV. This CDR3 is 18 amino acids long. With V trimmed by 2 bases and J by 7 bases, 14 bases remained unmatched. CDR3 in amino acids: CASSLLRLAGGPVGTQYF. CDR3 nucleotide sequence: TGTGCCAGCAGCTTACTCCGGCTAGCGGGAGGGCCGGTGGGGACCCAGTACTTC. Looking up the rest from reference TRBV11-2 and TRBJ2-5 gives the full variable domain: EAGVAQSPRYKIIEKRQSVAFWCNPISGHATLYWYQQILGQGPKLLIQFQNNGVVDDSQLPKDRFSAERLKGVDSTLKIQPAKLEDSAVYLCASSLLRLAGGPVGTQYFGPGTRLLVL.

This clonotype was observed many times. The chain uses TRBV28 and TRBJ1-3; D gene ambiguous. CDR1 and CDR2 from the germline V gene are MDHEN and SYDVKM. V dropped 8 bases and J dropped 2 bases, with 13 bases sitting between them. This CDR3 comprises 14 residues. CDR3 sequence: CASEFTGPGNTIYF. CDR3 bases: TGTGCCAGCGAGTTTACGGGTCCTGGAAACACCATATATTTT.

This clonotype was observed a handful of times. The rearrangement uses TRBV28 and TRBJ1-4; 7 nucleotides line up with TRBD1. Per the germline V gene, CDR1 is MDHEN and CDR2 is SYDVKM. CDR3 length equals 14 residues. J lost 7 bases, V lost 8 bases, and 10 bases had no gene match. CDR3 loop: CASQMGQSGEKLFF. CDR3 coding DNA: TGTGCCAGCCAAATGGGACAGTCCGGTGAAAAACTGTTTTTT.

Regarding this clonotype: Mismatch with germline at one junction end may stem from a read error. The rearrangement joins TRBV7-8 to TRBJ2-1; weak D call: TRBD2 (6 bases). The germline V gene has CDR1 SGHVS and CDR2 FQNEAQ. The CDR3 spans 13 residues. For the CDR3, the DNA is TGTGCCAGCAGCCTAGCGACGAGCGGTGGGCAGTTCTTC. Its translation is CASSLATSGGQFF.

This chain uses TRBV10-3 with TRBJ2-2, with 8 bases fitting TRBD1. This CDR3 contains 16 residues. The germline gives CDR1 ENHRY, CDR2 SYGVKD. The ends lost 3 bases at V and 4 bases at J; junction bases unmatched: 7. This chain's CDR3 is CAISDPGTGVTGELFF. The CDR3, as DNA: TGTGCCATCAGTGACCCCGGGACAGGAGTCACCGGGGAGCTGTTTTTT.

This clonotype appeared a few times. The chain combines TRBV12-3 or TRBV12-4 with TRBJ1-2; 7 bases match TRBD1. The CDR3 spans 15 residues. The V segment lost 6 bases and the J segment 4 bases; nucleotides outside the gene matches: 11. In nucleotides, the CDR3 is TGTGCCAGCAGGGACCCGAACAGGGGACTCTATGGCTACACCTTC. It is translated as CASRDPNRGLYGYTF.

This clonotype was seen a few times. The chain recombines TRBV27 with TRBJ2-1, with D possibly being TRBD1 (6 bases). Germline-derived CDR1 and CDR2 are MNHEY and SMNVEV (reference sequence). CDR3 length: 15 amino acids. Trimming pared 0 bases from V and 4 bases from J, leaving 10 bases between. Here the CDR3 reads CASSLSRTVYNEQFF. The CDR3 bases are TGTGCCAGCAGTTTATCGAGGACAGTTTACAATGAGCAGTTCTTC.

This CDR3 is CSAHRGTYEQYF. The CDR3 region has the DNA TGCAGTGCTCACAGGGGTACGTACGAGCAGTACTTC. The rearrangement links TRBV20-1 to TRBJ2-7, with TRBD1 matching 7 bases. In germline, CDR1 is DFQATT, CDR2 SNEGSKA (reference sequence). This CDR3 has 12 amino acids. Trimming removed 5 bases from V and 4 bases from J; junction bases left unmatched: 5.

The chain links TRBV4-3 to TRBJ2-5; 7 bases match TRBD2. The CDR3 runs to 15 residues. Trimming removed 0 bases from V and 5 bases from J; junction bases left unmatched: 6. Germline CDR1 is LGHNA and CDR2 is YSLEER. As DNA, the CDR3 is TGCGCCAGCAGCCAAGAATGGGGGAGGGAGGAGACCCAGTACTTC. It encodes CASSQEWGREETQYF.

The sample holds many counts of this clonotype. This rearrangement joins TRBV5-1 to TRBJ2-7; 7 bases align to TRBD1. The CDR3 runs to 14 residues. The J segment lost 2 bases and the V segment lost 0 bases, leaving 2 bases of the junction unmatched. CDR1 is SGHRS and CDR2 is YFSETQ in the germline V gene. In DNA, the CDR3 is TGCGCCAGCAGCTTGGCGACAGGGACCTACGAGCAGTACTTC. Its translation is CASSLATGTYEQYF.

The CDR3 DNA reads TGCGCCAGCAGCGATTCCGGGACTAACTACAATGAGCAGTTCTTC. Amino acids: CASSDSGTNYNEQFF. The J gene is TRBJ2-1, the V gene TRBV5-1, with 7 bases that match TRBD2. The CDR3 totals 15 residues. CDR1 and CDR2 (germline): SGHRS, YFSETQ. The trim removed 4 bases at V and 3 bases at J, leaving 7 bases unmatched.

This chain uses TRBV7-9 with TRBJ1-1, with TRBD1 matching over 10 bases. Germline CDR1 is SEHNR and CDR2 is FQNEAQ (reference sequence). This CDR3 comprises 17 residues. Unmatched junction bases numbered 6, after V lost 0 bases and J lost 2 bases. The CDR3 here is CASSLAPDRGFNTEAFF. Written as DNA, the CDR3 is TGTGCCAGCAGCTTAGCCCCGGACAGGGGGTTCAACACTGAAGCTTTCTTT.

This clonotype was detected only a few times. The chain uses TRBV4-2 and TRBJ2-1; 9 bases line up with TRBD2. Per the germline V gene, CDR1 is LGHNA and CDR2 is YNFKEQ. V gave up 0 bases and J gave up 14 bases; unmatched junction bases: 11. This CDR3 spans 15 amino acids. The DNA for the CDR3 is TGTGCCAGCAGCCAAGATCGGGATAGCGGGAGTCGGAAGTTCTTC. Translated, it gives CASSQDRDSGSRKFF.

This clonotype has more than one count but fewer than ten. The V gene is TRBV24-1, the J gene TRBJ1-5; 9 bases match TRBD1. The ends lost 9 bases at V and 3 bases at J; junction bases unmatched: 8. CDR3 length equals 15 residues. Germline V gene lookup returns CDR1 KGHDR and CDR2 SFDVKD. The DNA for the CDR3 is TGTGCCACCGGTAAACAGGGGGCCGACAATCAGCCCCAGCATTTT. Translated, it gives CATGKQGADNQPQHF.

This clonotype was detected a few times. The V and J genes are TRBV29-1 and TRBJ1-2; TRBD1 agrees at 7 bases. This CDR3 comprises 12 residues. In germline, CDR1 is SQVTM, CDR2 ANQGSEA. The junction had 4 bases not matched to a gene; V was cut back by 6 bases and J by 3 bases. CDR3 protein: CSVHGTDYGYTF. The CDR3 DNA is TGCAGCGTCCACGGGACAGACTATGGCTACACCTTC.